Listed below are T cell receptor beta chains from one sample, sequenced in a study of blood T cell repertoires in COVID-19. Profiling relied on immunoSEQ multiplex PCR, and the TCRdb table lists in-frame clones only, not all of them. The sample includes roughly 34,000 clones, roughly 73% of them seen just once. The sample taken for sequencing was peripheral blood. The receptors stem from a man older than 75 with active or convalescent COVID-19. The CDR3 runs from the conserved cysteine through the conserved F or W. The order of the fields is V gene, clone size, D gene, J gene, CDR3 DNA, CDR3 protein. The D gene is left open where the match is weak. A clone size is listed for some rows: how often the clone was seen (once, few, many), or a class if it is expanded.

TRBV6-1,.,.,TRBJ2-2,TGTGCCAGCAGTGAAAGAGGGATCACCGGGGAGCTGTTTTTT,CASSERGITGELFF
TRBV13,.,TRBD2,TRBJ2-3,TGTGCCAGCAGCTTGTCCGCGGGAGGGTCTAGCACAGATACGCAGTATTTT,CASSLSAGGSSTDTQYF
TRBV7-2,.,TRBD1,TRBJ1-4,TGTGCCAGCAGCTTAGCGGGGACAGGTGGTTATGAAAAACTGTTTTTT,CASSLAGTGGYEKLFF
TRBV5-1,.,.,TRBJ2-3,TGCGCCAGCAGCTTAAAGACAGGTTTTGGAGATACGCAGTATTTT,CASSLKTGFGDTQYF
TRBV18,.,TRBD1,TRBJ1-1,TGTGCCAGCTCACCAACAGGGGTTTCGAACACTGAAGCTTTCTTT,CASSPTGVSNTEAFF
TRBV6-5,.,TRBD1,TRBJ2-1,TGTGCCAGCAGAACGACCGGGACAGCCTACAATGAGCAGTTCTTC,CASRTTGTAYNEQFF
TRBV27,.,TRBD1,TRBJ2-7,TGTGCCAGCAGTTTCAGACAGGGGGCGTTATACGAGCAGTACTTC,CASSFRQGALYEQYF
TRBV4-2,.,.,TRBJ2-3,TGTGCCAGCAGCCCCCACAGGGTTTCGCCCGACTATACTAGCACAGATACGCAGTATTTT,CASSPHRVSPDYTSTDTQYF
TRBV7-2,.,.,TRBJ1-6,TGTGCCAGCAGCTCGAACCCGCGTAATTCACCCCTCCACTTT,CASSSNPRNSPLHF
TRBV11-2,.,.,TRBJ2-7,TGTGCCAGCAGCCCAAGTCCCTCGGGGAGGGAGCAGTACTTC,CASSPSPSGREQYF
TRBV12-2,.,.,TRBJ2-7,TGTGCAAGTCGCCTGTTTAGCGACTACGAGCAGTACTTC,CASRLFSDYEQYF
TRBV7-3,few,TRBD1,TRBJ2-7,TGTGCCAGCAGCCTACAACCACCCGGACAGGGGTACGAGCAGTACTTC,CASSLQPPGQGYEQYF
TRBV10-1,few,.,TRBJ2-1,TGCGCCAGCAGTCGAAACTCCAATGAGCAGTTCTTC,CASSRNSNEQFF
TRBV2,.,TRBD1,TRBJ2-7,TGTGCCAGCAAGAGAGACAGGGGGAACTACGAGCAGTACTTC,CASKRDRGNYEQYF
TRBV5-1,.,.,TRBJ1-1,TGCGCCAGCAGCTTGGCCGGGCGGGAAGCAAACACTGAAGCTTTCTTT,CASSLAGREANTEAFF
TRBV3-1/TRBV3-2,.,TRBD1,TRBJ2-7,TGTGCCAGCAGCCAAGACGGGACAGGGGTACAGCAGTACTTC,CASSQDGTGVQQYF
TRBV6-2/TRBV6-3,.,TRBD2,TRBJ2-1,TGTGCCAGCAGTTACTCTTTAGGCGGGAGTTCTAACAATGAGCAGTTCTTC,CASSYSLGGSSNNEQFF
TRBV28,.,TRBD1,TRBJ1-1,TGTGCCAGCAGTTCGCCACCAGACAGGGGCATGAACACTGAAGCTTTCTTT,CASSSPPDRGMNTEAFF
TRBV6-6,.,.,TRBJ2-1,TGTGCCAGCAGTTACTCTGGACAATACAATGAGCAGTTCTTC,CASSYSGQYNEQFF
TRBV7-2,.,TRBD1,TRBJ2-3,TGTGCCAGCAGATGGACAGGAGGCACAGATACGCAGTATTTT,CASRWTGGTDTQYF
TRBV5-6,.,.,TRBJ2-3,TGTGCCAGCAGCTTATGGAGTTCAGGGTCAGATACGCAGTATTTT,CASSLWSSGSDTQYF
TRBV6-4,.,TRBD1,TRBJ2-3,TGTGCCAGCAGTGAGGGACAGAGCACAGATACGCAGTATTTT,CASSEGQSTDTQYF
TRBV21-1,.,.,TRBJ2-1,TGTGCCAGCAGCAAAGCCAGTACTAGCGGGAGCCACAATGAGCAGTTCTTC,CASSKASTSGSHNEQFF
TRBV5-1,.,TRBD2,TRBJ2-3,TGCGCCAGCAGCTTGGCCGTCGCGGGAGCCGGCACAGATACGCAGTATTTT,CASSLAVAGAGTDTQYF
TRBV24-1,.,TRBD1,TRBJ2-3,TGTGCCACCAGAGTATTCGCCGGGACAGCTTTCACAGATACGCAGTATTTT,CATRVFAGTAFTDTQYF
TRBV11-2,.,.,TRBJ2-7,TGTGCCAGCAGCTTAGCTTACGAGCAGTACTTC,CASSLAYEQYF
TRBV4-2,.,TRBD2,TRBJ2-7,TGTGCCAGCAGCCAAGAGCCACTAGCGGGACTATACGAGCAGTACTTC,CASSQEPLAGLYEQYF
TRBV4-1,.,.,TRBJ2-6,TGCGCCAGCAGCCAAGATCTTAGGGGGCGGGGGGAACTCAACGTCCTGACTTTC,CASSQDLRGRGELNVLTF
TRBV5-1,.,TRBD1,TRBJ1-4,TGCGCCAGCAGCGACGGACAGGGGGCAAATGAAAAACTGTTTTTT,CASSDGQGANEKLFF
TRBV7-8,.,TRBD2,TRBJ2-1,TGTGCCAGCAGGCTAGCGGGAGGGCCGGGTTCCTACAATGAGCAGTTCTTC,CASRLAGGPGSYNEQFF